This passage covers 18 T cell receptor beta chains from one sample sequenced in a study of shared clonotypes between healthy human individuals. Assay used: immunoSEQ multiplex PCR; TCRdb lists only in-frame clones, some missing. The table records under 650,000 clones, around 96% of them present only once. Sample: naive CD4+ T cells sorted from blood. Subset specified: CD45RA+ positively selected. The receptors originated from a woman aged 30 to 39 in good health.

CDR3 nucleotides: TGTGCCAGCAGCTTAGCGGTCGGGTACAATGAGCAGTTCTTC. Residues: CASSLAVGYNEQFF. The chain joins TRBV11-3 to TRBJ2-1; D ambiguous. The CDR3 totals 14 residues. With 1 base removed from V and 4 bases from J, the gap between germline ends came to 8 bases. Germline V CDR1 and CDR2: SGHNT, YENEEA.

The V gene is TRBV28, the J gene TRBJ2-5; D is unresolved. The CDR3 consists of 17 residues. Germline lookup yields CDR1 MDHEN and CDR2 SYDVKM. V shed 1 base and J shed 5 bases, with 20 bases lying between them. The CDR3 protein is CASSLFLAVTVGETQYF. CDR3 nucleotide sequence: TGTGCCAGCAGTTTATTTTTGGCGGTAACCGTTGGGGAGACCCAGTACTTC.

The rearrangement links TRBV28 to TRBJ2-5; perhaps TRBD1 as D (6 bases). Between the trimmed V and J ends, which lost 6 bases and 9 bases, there was a span of 26 bases. There are 16 residues in the CDR3. From germline, CDR1 is MDHEN and CDR2 SYDVKM. CDR3 coding DNA: TGTGCCAGCAGGTCCCGGGACACCCTTTTTCGAGCGGCCCAGTACTTC. Its protein product is CASRSRDTLFRAAQYF.

This chain links TRBV6-6 with TRBJ2-5, with D unresolved. The DNA matches TRBJ2-7 better at its end, which makes the J call doubtful. This CDR3 spans 13 amino acids. CDR1 is MNHNY and CDR2 is SVGAGI in the germline V gene (reference sequence). Written as DNA, the CDR3 is TGTGCCAGCACTCCCTTGTTAGGTCACGAGCAGTACTTC. It yields the protein CASTPLLGHEQYF.

Only one count was recorded for this clone. The CDR3 spells CASSQVIAGVRDTQYF. CDR3 coding DNA: TGCGCCAGCAGCCAAGTTATAGCGGGAGTTAGAGATACGCAGTATTTT. The chain is built from TRBV4-1 and TRBJ2-3, with 9 bases fitting TRBD2. Per the germline V gene, CDR1 is MGHRA and CDR2 is YSYEKL. The CDR3 runs 16 residues. Losses at the gene ends were 1 base for V and 5 bases for J; bases not matched to a gene: 7.

This chain links TRBV16 with TRBJ1-4, with 9 bases identical to TRBD1. V was clipped by 4 bases and J by 7 bases; unmatched bases: 4. CDR1 KGHSY and CDR2 FQNENV come from the germline V gene. This CDR3 contains 14 residues. The CDR3 DNA reads as TGTGCCAGCAGCCCCCCGGGACAGGGTGAAAAACTGTTTTTT. It encodes CASSPPGQGEKLFF.

The genes are TRBV6-5 and TRBJ1-2; D is unclear. Germline CDR1 MNHEY, CDR2 SVGAGI. Trimming left V 0 bases short and J 5 bases short, with 16 bases between. CDR3 length: 16 amino acids. The CDR3 here is CASSYSLRVPSYGYTF. The CDR3 DNA reads TGTGCCAGCAGTTACTCCCTTCGAGTTCCGAGTTATGGCTACACCTTC.

Concerning this clone: This sample also contains other DNA sequences that code for the same CDR3. V and J are TRBV28 and TRBJ1-1; 7 positions match TRBD1. This CDR3 comprises 14 residues. V lost 5 bases, J lost 1 base, and 4 bases stayed unmatched. Germline lookup yields CDR1 MDHEN and CDR2 SYDVKM. The CDR3 coding sequence is TGTGCCAGCAGTCTCCGGACAGGGAACACTGAAGCTTTCTTT. It codes for CASSLRTGNTEAFF.

This rearrangement joins TRBV28 to TRBJ1-2, with D hard to call. The germline V and J ends were trimmed by 6 bases and 0 bases, with 8 bases remaining between them. Germline V lookup: CDR1 MDHEN, CDR2 SYDVKM. This CDR3 comprises 13 residues. The CDR3 reads CASRAQANYGYTF. Written as DNA, the CDR3 is TGTGCCAGCAGAGCCCAAGCTAACTATGGCTACACCTTC.

This sequence joins TRBV13 and TRBJ2-7; D might be TRBD1 or TRBD2, each matching 5 bases. Germline V gives CDR1 PRHDT, CDR2 FYEKMQ (reference sequence). The V gene lost 5 bases and the J gene lost 0 bases, with 11 bases spanning the gap. The CDR3 contains 14 residues. This CDR3 is CASSTRDDSYEQYF. Written as DNA, the CDR3 is TGTGCCAGCAGCACCCGGGACGACTCCTACGAGCAGTACTTC.

The chain couples TRBV10-3 to TRBJ2-1; the match to TRBD2 covers 7 bases. CDR3 size: 15 residues. From germline, CDR1 is ENHRY and CDR2 SYGVKD. J lost 6 bases, V lost 3 bases, and 8 bases had no gene match. The CDR3 loop reads CAISDSREGTNEQFF. Written as DNA, the CDR3 is TGTGCCATCAGTGATTCCAGGGAGGGTACCAATGAGCAGTTCTTC.

The gene calls are TRBV28 and TRBJ2-5, with D possibly TRBD1 on 6 matching bases. Germline CDR1 is MDHEN and CDR2 is SYDVKM. The V gene lost 8 bases and the J gene lost 1 base, with 17 bases spanning the gap. This CDR3 region has 15 residues. The CDR3: CASQGRIDLQETQYF. In DNA, the CDR3 is TGTGCCAGCCAGGGGCGGATCGATCTCCAAGAGACCCAGTACTTC.

V is TRBV5-1 and J is TRBJ2-7; D is undetermined. The CDR3 runs to 15 residues. CDR1 SGHRS and CDR2 YFSETQ come from the germline V gene. Between the trimmed V and J ends, which lost 4 bases and 0 bases, there was a span of 14 bases. The CDR3 DNA follows: TGCGCCAGCAGCCCAGCCAGCCAGAGCTCCTACGAGCAGTACTTC. Its translation is CASSPASQSSYEQYF.

The chain uses TRBV11-1 and TRBJ2-5, with TRBD1 identical over 7 bases. The CDR3 consists of 15 residues. V shed 0 bases and J 2 bases; nucleotides not matched to a gene: 3. In germline, CDR1 is SGHAT, CDR2 FQDESV (reference sequence). CDR3 coding DNA: TGTGCCAGCAGCTTAGCTTGGGGACAGCAAGAGACCCAGTACTTC. This sequence encodes CASSLAWGQQETQYF.

The genes are TRBV6-5 and TRBJ1-4; the match to TRBD1 covers 9 bases. Germline CDR1 reads MNHEY; CDR2 reads SVGAGI. The trim removed 4 bases at V and 8 bases at J, leaving 8 bases unmatched. This CDR3 region has 15 residues. Here the CDR3 reads CASSSSGTGWEKLFF. DNA for the CDR3: TGTGCCAGCAGTTCCTCCGGGACAGGGTGGGAAAAACTGTTTTTT.

The chain joins TRBV28 to TRBJ1-5, with a tentative D call TRBD1 (6 bases). Germline CDR1 MDHEN, CDR2 SYDVKM. With 9 bases removed from V and 2 bases from J, the gap between germline ends came to 17 bases. CDR3 length equals 15 residues. For the CDR3, the DNA is TGTGCCAGTTTGGACAGCCTGAGGGGCAATCAGCCCCAGCATTTT. This translates into CASLDSLRGNQPQHF.

The chain uses TRBV6-6 and TRBJ2-7; weak D call: TRBD2 (6 bases). This CDR3 has 14 amino acids. CDR1 is MNHNY and CDR2 is SVGAGI in the germline V gene (reference sequence). Deletions cut 7 bases from V and 2 bases from J, with 15 bases between. The CDR3 spells CASTPGDSPYEQYF. The DNA for the CDR3 is TGTGCCAGCACTCCGGGAGACTCGCCCTACGAGCAGTACTTC.

The chain joins TRBV6-5 to TRBJ2-7; D is possibly TRBD1 (5 bases). The CDR3 consists of 15 residues. V was trimmed by 2 bases and J by 1 base, leaving 12 bases between them. CDR1 and CDR2 from the germline V gene are MNHEY and SVGAGI. The chain's CDR3 is CASSYVTVGSYEQYF. CDR3 coding DNA: TGTGCCAGCAGTTACGTGACAGTGGGGTCCTACGAGCAGTACTTC.